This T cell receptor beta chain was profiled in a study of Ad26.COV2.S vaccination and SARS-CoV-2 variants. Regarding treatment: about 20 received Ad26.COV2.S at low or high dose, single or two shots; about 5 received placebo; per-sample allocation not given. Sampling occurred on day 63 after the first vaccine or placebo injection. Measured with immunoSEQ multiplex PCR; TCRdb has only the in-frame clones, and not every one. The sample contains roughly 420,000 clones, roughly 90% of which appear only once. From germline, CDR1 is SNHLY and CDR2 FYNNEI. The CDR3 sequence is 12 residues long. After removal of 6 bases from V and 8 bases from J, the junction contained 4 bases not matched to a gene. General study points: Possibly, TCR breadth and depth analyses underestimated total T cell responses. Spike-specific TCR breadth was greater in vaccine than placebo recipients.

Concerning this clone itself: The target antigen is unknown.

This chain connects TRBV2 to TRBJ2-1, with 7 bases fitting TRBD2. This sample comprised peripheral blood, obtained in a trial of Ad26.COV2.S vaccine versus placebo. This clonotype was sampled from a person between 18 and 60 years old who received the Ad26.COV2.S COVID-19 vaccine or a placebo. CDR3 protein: CASRPSGDEQFF. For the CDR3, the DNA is TGTGCCAGCAGGCCTAGCGGCGATGAGCAGTTCTTC.